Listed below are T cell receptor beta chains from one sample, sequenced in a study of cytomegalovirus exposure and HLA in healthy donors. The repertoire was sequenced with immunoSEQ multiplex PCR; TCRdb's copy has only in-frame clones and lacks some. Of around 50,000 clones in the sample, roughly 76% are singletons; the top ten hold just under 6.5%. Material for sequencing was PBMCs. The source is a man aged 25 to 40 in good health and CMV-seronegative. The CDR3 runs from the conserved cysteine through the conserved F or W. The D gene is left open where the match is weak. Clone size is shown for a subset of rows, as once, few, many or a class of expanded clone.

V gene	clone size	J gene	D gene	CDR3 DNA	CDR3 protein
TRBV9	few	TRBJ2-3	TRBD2	TGTGCCAGCAGCGTAGCGGGGGGGGCACAGGGCATCGGAGGCACAGATACGCAGTATTTT	CASSVAGGAQGIGGTDTQYF
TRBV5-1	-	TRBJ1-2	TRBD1	TGCGCCAGCAGCCCTCACGAGAGGGACAGAAACTATGGCTACACCTTC	CASSPHERDRNYGYTF
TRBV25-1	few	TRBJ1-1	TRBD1	TGTGCCAGCAGAGATTGGGACAGAAACACTGAAGCTTTCTTT	CASRDWDRNTEAFF
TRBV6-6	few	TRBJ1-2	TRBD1	TGTGCCAGCAGGACAGGGGCCGCTCTCTATGGCTACACCTTC	CASRTGAALYGYTF
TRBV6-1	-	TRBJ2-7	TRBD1	TGTGCCAGCAGAATGACAGGGTTATCCTACGAGCAGTACTTC	CASRMTGLSYEQYF
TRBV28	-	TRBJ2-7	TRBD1	TGTGCCAGCAGTTCGTCCTCTATACAGGGGTATGAGCAGTACTTC	CASSSSSIQGYEQYF
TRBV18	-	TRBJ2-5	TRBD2	TGTGCCAGCTCACGACGCCCACTAGCGGGACACGAGACCCAGTACTTC	CASSRRPLAGHETQYF
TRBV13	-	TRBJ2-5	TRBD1	TGTGCCAGCAGCGCTACGGACAGGGAGACCCAGTACTTC	CASSATDRETQYF
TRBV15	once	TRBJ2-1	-	TGTGCCACCAGCAGAGTTCGGGGAGGAGGCGATGAGCAGTTCTTC	CATSRVRGGGDEQFF
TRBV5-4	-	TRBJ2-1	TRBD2	TGTGCCAGCAGCGGGGGCGCGAGATTAGCGGGAGGGAACAATGAGCAGTTCTTC	CASSGGARLAGGNNEQFF
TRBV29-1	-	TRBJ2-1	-	TGCAGCGTTGGAGACGTCAGTGAGCAGTTCTTC	CSVGDVSEQFF